The rows below give T cell receptor beta chains drawn from one sample of a study of T cell responses to AZD1222 COVID-19 vaccine. Libraries were prepared by immunoSEQ multiplex PCR; TCRdb keeps only in-frame clonotypes and omits some of them. Seen here are 100,000 or so clones, 84% observed once, and the top ten hold 17%. Sequencing was performed on peripheral blood, taken on day 0 of AZD1222 vaccination. The receptors shown here come from an adult in good health. Each CDR3 is given with its conserved first and last residue. Fields, in order: V gene, J gene, clone size, D gene, CDR3 DNA, CDR3 protein. D genes are given only for firm matches. Size is omitted from some rows. Given values are once, few, many or a class for expanded clones.

>TRBV4-2|TRBJ1-2|.|.
TGTGCCAGCAGCCCTACTTACAGGACAGCTGCTAACTATGGCTACACCTTC
CASSPTYRTAANYGYTF
>TRBV29-1|TRBJ2-2|.|.
TGCAGCGTTTACGGATCGGCGAACACCGGGGAGCTGTTTTTT
CSVYGSANTGELFF
>TRBV3-1/TRBV3-2|TRBJ2-1|.|TRBD1
TGTGCCAGCAGCCGGTGGACAGGGGGTTACAATGAGCAGTTCTTC
CASSRWTGGYNEQFF
>TRBV7-8|TRBJ2-5|.|.
TGTGCCAGCAGCTTAGCTCGGGGATGGGGAGAGACCCAGTACTTC
CASSLARGWGETQYF
>TRBV12-5|TRBJ1-5|.|.
TGTGCTAGTGGTCCGGACAGAGCCTTAGACAGCAATCAGCCCCAGCATTTT
CASGPDRALDSNQPQHF
>TRBV15|TRBJ2-2|.|.
TGTGCCACCAGCAGACAGCTAGACGTCATCGGGGAGCTGTTTTTT
CATSRQLDVIGELFF
>TRBV18|TRBJ2-5|.|TRBD2
TGTGCCAGCTCACCCCCCGGGACTAAAGAGACCCAGTACTTC
CASSPPGTKETQYF
>TRBV28|TRBJ1-2|.|TRBD1
TGTGCCAGCAGTGTACAGGGGGGTGGCTACACCTTC
CASSVQGGGYTF
>TRBV6-5|TRBJ1-1|.|.
TGTGCCAGCAGTTACTCCACAGGGAACACTGAAGCTTTCTTT
CASSYSTGNTEAFF
>TRBV7-9|TRBJ1-4|once|.
TGTGCCAGCAGCTACCTAAAAGGGGTTGAAAAACTGTTTTTT
CASSYLKGVEKLFF
>TRBV5-8|TRBJ2-3|.|TRBD1
TGTGCCAGCAGCTCCGGTCGGACAGGTGGGGCCCCAGATACGCAGTATTTT
CASSSGRTGGAPDTQYF
>TRBV19|TRBJ2-4|.|.
TGTGCCAGTAGTCGGGGGACCTTAAATTTGGACATTCAGTACTTC
CASSRGTLNLDIQYF
>TRBV19|TRBJ1-1|.|.
TGTGCCAGTTCACAGGTAACTGAAGCTTTCTTT
CASSQVTEAFF
>TRBV2|TRBJ1-5|.|.
TGTGCCAGCAGTGAAGGACTGTTAAGTCAGCCCCAGCATTTT
CASSEGLLSQPQHF
>TRBV2|TRBJ1-5|.|.
TGTGCCAGCAGCGAGTTAGGCAATCAGCCCCAGCATTTT
CASSELGNQPQHF
>TRBV18|TRBJ2-3|.|.
TGTGCCAGCTCACCACCGACTTGGGGGGATACGCAGTATTTT
CASSPPTWGDTQYF
>TRBV6-5|TRBJ1-5|.|.
TGTGCCAGCAGTTTCGAGGGTCGGAGCAATCAGCCCCAGCATTTT
CASSFEGRSNQPQHF
>TRBV7-6|TRBJ2-7|once|TRBD1
TGTGCCAGCAGCCGATCCCCCGGGACAGGGTTGTCCTACGAGCAGTACTTC
CASSRSPGTGLSYEQYF
>TRBV28|TRBJ1-4|.|.
TGTGCCAGCAGTTTACGCGTGGGGTTGGGTGAAAAACTGTTTTTT
CASSLRVGLGEKLFF
>TRBV27|TRBJ2-7|.|TRBD1
TGTGCCAGCAGGGAGGGACAGGGGTACTACGAGCAGTACTTC
CASREGQGYYEQYF
>TRBV25-1|TRBJ2-2|.|.
TGTGCCAGCAGTAGAGGGGTCACCGGGGAGCTGTTTTTT
CASSRGVTGELFF
>TRBV6-5|TRBJ1-5|.|.
TGTGCCAGCAGTTACCAGGGTATGGGCAATCAGCCCCAGCATTTT
CASSYQGMGNQPQHF
>TRBV18|TRBJ1-2|.|TRBD1
TGTGCCAGCTCACCGCAAACAGGGGGCGCAGGGAACTATGGCTACACCTTC
CASSPQTGGAGNYGYTF
>TRBV24-1|TRBJ1-2|.|.
TGTGCCACCAGTGATTTGAGGTCATTGGATCTCCCTTATGGCTACACCTTC
CATSDLRSLDLPYGYTF
>TRBV12-3/TRBV12-4|TRBJ1-1|.|.
TGTGCCAGCAGTTTATTAATGAACACTGAAGCTTTCTTT
CASSLLMNTEAFF
>TRBV9|TRBJ1-4|.|.
TGTGCCAGCTGCGCGGGAACAACTAATGAAAAACTGTTTTTT
CASCAGTTNEKLFF
>TRBV6-1|TRBJ1-1|.|TRBD1
TGTGCCAGCAGTGAACAGGGACAGGGGGCGATTGAAGCTTTCTTT
CASSEQGQGAIEAFF
>TRBV7-8|TRBJ2-3|.|TRBD1
TGTGCCAGCAGCCGAGACAGGGCGGCAGATACGCAGTATTTT
CASSRDRAADTQYF
>TRBV5-1|TRBJ1-1|.|.
TGCGCCAGCAGCGCTTTGGAGGTGAACACTGAAGCTTTCTTT
CASSALEVNTEAFF
>TRBV10-3|TRBJ2-3|.|.
TGTGCCATCAGTGGTAGCGGACCTAGCACAGATACGCAGTATTTT
CAISGSGPSTDTQYF
>TRBV7-8|TRBJ2-1|.|TRBD1
TGTGCCAGCAGCTTAGTAGGGACAGGGGGCTACAATGAGCAGTTCTTC
CASSLVGTGGYNEQFF
>TRBV5-3|TRBJ1-1|.|TRBD1
TGTGCCAGAAGCAGTGGCCCGGGACAGAAGAACACTGAAGCTTTCTTT
CARSSGPGQKNTEAFF
>TRBV11-2|TRBJ2-7|.|TRBD1
TGTGCCAGCAGTCTCACCGGGGCCGGGACAGGGGCATCCGAGCAGTACTTC
CASSLTGAGTGASEQYF
>TRBV7-3|TRBJ2-3|.|TRBD2
TGTGCCAGCAGCCGGACTAGCGGAGGGGGTACGCAGTATTTT
CASSRTSGGGTQYF
>TRBV18|TRBJ1-2|.|.
TGTGCCAGCTCACCACCGTCGGGAGGAAACTATGGCTACACCTTC
CASSPPSGGNYGYTF
>TRBV28|TRBJ2-5|.|TRBD2
TGTGCCAGCAGCCCTAGCGGGAGAAGTTGGTTTAAAGAGACCCAGTACTTC
CASSPSGRSWFKETQYF
>TRBV11-3|TRBJ2-7|.|TRBD2
TGTGCCAGCAGCTTAGCCCAACGGGGGGGCAGCGAGCAGTACTTC
CASSLAQRGGSEQYF
>TRBV9|TRBJ1-1|.|TRBD1
TGTGCCAGCAGCCAAAGGGACAGGAACACTGAAGCTTTCTTT
CASSQRDRNTEAFF
>TRBV4-3|TRBJ2-1|.|.
TGCGCCAGCAGCCAACTCATATCGTACAATGAGCAGTTCTTC
CASSQLISYNEQFF
>TRBV7-9|TRBJ1-4|.|.
TGTGCCAGCAGCGTCGGCAGGGGCGTCCTTAATGAAAAACTGTTTTTT
CASSVGRGVLNEKLFF
>TRBV28|TRBJ2-1|.|TRBD1
TGTGCCAGCAGTTTCGGGACAGGGGGACGGAATGAGCAGTTCTTC
CASSFGTGGRNEQFF
>TRBV21-1|TRBJ1-1|.|.
TGTGCCAGCAGCACTACCGGGACAGGCTGGTTTGAAGCTTTCTTT
CASSTTGTGWFEAFF